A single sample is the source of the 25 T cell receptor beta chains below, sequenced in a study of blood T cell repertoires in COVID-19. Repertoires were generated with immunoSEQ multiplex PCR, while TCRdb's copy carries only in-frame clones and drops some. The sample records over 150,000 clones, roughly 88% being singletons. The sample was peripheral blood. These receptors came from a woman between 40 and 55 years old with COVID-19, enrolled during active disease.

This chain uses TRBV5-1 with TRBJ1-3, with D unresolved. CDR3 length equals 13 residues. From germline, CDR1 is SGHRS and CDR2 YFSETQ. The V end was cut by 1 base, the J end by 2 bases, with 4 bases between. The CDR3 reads CASSLIAGNTIYF. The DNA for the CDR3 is TGCGCCAGCAGCTTGATAGCTGGAAACACCATATATTTT.

CDR3 sequence (DNA): TGTGCCAGCTCACCATCCAGGGAGGAACTGTTTTTT. It specifies CASSPSREELFF. J is TRBJ1-4 and V is TRBV18; TRBD1 might be the D (5 bases). The CDR3 length is 12 residues. Trimming cost V 2 bases and J 12 bases, with 10 bases left between them. Germline V gives CDR1 KGHSH, CDR2 LQKENI.

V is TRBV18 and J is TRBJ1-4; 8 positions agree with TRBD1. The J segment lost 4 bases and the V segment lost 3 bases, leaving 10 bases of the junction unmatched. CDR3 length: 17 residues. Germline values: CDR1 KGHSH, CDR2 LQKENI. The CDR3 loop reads CASSPVGQGAFNEKLFF. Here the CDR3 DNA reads TGTGCCAGCTCACCGGTCGGACAGGGCGCATTTAATGAAAAACTGTTTTTT.

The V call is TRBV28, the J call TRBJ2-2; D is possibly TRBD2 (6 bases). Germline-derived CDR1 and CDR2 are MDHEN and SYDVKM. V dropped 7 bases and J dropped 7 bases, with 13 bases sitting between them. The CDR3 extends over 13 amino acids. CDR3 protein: CASNPGGIGELFF. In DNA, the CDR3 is TGTGCCAGCAATCCAGGAGGGATCGGGGAGCTGTTTTTT.

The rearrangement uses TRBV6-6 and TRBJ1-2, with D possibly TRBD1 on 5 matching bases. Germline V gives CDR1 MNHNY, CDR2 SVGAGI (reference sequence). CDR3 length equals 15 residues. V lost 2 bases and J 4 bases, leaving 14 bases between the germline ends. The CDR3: CASSYTGSLLYGYTF. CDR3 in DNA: TGTGCCAGCAGTTACACAGGCAGTCTCCTCTATGGCTACACCTTC.

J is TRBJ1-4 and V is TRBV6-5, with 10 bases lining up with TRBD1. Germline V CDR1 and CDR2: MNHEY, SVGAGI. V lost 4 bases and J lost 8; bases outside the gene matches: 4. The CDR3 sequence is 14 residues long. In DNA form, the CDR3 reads TGTGCCAGCAGTTCCGGACAGGGGGGCGAAAAACTGTTTTTT. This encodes CASSSGQGGEKLFF.

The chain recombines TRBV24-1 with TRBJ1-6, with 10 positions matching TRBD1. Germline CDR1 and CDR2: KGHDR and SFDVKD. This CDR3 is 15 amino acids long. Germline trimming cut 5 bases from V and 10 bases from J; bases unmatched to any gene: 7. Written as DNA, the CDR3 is TGTGCCACCAGTGGTTCCGGGACAGGGGTATCACCCCTCCACTTT. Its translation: CATSGSGTGVSPLHF.

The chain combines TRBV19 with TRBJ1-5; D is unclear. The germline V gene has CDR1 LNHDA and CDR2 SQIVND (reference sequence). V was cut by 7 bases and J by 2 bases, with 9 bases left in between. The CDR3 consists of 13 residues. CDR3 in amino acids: CASTEYGNQPQHF. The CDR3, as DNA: TGTGCCAGTACCGAGTATGGCAATCAGCCCCAGCATTTT.

The CDR3 spells CAPSNRQGEKLFF. The DNA of the CDR3 is TGTGCCCCCTCAAACCGACAGGGCGAAAAACTGTTTTTT. This chain links TRBV28 with TRBJ1-4; 7 bases match TRBD1. V lost 11 bases and J lost 8; bases outside the gene matches: 11. This CDR3 comprises 13 residues. Looked up from germline, CDR1 is MDHEN and CDR2 is SYDVKM.

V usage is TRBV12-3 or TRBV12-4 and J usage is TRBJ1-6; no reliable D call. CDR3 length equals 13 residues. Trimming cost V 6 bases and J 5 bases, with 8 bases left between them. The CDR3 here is CASRGSDNSPLHF. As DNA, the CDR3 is TGTGCCAGCAGGGGTAGCGATAATTCACCCCTCCACTTT.

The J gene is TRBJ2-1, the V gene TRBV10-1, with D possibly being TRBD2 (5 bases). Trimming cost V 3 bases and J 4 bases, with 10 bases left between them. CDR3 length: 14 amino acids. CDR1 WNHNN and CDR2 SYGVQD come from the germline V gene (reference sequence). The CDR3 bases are TGCGCCAGCAGTGACCAGCGGCAATACAATGAGCAGTTCTTC. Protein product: CASSDQRQYNEQFF.

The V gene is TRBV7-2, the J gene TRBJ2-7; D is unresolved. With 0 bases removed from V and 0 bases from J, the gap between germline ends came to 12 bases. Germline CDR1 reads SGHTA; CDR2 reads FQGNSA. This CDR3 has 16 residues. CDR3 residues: CASSLARGVTSYEQYF. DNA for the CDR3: TGTGCCAGCAGCTTAGCGCGCGGCGTAACCTCCTACGAGCAGTACTTC.

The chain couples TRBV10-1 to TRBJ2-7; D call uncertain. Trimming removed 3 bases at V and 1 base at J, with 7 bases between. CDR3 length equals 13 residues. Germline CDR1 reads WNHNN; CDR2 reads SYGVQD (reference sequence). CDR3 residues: CASSDPGSYEQYF. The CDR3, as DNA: TGCGCCAGCAGTGACCCGGGTTCCTACGAGCAGTACTTC.

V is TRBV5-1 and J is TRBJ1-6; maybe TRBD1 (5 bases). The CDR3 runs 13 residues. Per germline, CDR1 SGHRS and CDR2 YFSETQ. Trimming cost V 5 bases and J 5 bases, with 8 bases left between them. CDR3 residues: CASSRGDNSPLHF. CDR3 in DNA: TGCGCCAGCAGTAGGGGCGATAATTCACCCCTCCACTTT.

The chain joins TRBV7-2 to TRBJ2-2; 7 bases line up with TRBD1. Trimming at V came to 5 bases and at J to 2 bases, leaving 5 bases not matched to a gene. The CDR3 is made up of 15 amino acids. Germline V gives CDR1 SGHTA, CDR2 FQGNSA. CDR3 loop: CASSPTGINTGELFF. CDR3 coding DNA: TGTGCCAGCAGCCCGACAGGGATTAACACCGGGGAGCTGTTTTTT.

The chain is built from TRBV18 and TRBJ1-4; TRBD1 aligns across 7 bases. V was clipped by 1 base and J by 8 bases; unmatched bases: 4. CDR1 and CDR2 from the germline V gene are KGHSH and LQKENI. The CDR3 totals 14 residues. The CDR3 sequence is CASSPLEGGEKLFF. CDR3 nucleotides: TGTGCCAGCTCACCACTGGAAGGGGGCGAAAAACTGTTTTTT.

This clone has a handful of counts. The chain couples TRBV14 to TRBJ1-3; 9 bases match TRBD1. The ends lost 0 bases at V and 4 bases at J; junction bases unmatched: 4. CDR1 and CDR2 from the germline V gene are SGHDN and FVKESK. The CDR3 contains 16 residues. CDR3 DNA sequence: TGTGCCAGCAGCCAAGAATGGACAGGGGTCGGAAACACCATATATTTT. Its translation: CASSQEWTGVGNTIYF. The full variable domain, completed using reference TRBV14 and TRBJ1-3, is EAGVTQFPSHSVIEKGQTVTLRCDPISGHDNLYWYRRVMGKEIKFLLHFVKESKQDESGMPNNRFLAERTGGTYSTLKVQPAELEDSGVYFCASSQEWTGVGNTIYFGEGSWLTVV.

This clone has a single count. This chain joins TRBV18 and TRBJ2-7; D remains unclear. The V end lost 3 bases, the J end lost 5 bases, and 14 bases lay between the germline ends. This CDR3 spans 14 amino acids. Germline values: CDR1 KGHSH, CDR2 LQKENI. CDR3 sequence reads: CASSPSPPGDEQYF. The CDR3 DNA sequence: TGTGCCAGCTCACCCAGCCCCCCAGGCGACGAGCAGTACTTC.

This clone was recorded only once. The chain's CDR3 is CASSLGTSGSTDTQYF. In nucleotides, the CDR3 is TGTGCCAGCAGCTTAGGGACTAGCGGCAGCACAGATACGCAGTATTTT. This chain connects TRBV5-8 to TRBJ2-3, with 11 nucleotides matching TRBD2. Germline V lookup: CDR1 SGHTS, CDR2 YDEGEE. The CDR3 runs to 16 residues. Trimming cost V 2 bases and J 0 bases; bases outside gene matches: 2.

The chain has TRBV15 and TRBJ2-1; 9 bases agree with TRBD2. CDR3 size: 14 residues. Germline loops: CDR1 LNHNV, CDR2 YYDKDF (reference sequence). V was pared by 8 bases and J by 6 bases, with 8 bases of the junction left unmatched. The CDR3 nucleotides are TGTGCCACCGAGGTAGCGGGAGACAGCAATGAGCAGTTCTTC. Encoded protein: CATEVAGDSNEQFF. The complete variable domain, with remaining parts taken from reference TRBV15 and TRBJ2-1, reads DAMVIQNPRYQVTQFGKPVTLSCSQTLNHNVMYWYQQKSSQAPKLLFHYYDKDFNNEADTPDNFQSRRPNTSFCFLDIRSPGLGDTAMYLCATEVAGDSNEQFFGPGTRLTVL.

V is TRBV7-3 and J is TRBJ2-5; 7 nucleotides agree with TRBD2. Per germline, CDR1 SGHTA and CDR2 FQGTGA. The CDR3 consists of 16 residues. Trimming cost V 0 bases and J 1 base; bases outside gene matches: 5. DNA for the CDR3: TGTGCCAGCAGCTTAACGGGCGGGAGCAGCCAAGAGACCCAGTACTTC. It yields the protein CASSLTGGSSQETQYF.

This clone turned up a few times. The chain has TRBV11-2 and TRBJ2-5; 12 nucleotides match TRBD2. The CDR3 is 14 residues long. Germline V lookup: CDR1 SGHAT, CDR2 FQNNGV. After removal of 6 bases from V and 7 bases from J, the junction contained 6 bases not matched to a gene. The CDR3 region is CASSLAGGPGTQYF. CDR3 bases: TGTGCCAGCAGTCTAGCGGGAGGGCCCGGGACCCAGTACTTC. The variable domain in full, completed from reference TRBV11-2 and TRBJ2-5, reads EAGVAQSPRYKIIEKRQSVAFWCNPISGHATLYWYQQILGQGPKLLIQFQNNGVVDDSQLPKDRFSAERLKGVDSTLKIQPAKLEDSAVYLCASSLAGGPGTQYFGPGTRLLVL.

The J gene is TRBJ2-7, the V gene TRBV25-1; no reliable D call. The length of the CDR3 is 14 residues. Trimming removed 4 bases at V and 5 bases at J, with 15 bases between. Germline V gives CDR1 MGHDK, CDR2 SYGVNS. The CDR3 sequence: CASSAEAQADEQYF. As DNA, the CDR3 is TGTGCCAGCAGTGCCGAGGCCCAAGCTGACGAGCAGTACTTC.

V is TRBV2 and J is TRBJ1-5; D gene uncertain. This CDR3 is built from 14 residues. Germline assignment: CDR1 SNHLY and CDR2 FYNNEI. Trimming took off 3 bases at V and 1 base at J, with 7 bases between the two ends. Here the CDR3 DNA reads TGTGCCAGCAGTGAGGCTCCGAGCAATCAGCCCCAGCATTTT. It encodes CASSEAPSNQPQHF.

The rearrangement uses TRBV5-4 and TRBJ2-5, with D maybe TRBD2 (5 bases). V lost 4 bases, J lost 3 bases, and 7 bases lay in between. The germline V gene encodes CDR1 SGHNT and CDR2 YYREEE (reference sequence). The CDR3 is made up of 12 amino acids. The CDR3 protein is CASSRTEETQYF. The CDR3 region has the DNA TGTGCCAGCAGCCGGACTGAAGAGACCCAGTACTTC.